Listed here are 11 T cell receptor beta chains from one sample, sequenced in a study of cytomegalovirus exposure and HLA in healthy donors. The PCR used 60 Vbeta and 13 Jbeta primers. Profiling relied on immunoSEQ multiplex PCR, and the TCRdb table lists in-frame clones only, not all of them. Of some 140,000 clones listed, around 80% are singletons. The sample consisted of PBMCs. These receptors all stem from a woman aged 18-29 years in good health and CMV-seronegative.

The rearrangement links TRBV19 to TRBJ1-5; 9 positions agree with TRBD1. Germline CDR1 is LNHDA and CDR2 is SQIVND (reference sequence). J was trimmed by 2 bases and V by 4 bases; bases with no gene match: 3. The CDR3 has 15 residues. Here the CDR3 DNA reads TGTGCCAGTAGTAGGGACAGGGTGGGCAATCAGCCCCAGCATTTT. As protein: CASSRDRVGNQPQHF.

The chain recombines TRBV6-6 with TRBJ2-3; 7 bases map to TRBD1. Germline V gives CDR1 MNHNY, CDR2 SVGAGI (reference sequence). This CDR3 has 16 residues. V trimming: 6 bases; J trimming: 0 bases; junction bases outside the gene matches: 9. The CDR3 DNA sequence: TGTGCCAGCAGCCCTGGTTGGGGACAGAGCACAGATACGCAGTATTTT. It specifies CASSPGWGQSTDTQYF.

This clone occurred once. The chain recombines TRBV28 with TRBJ2-7; 8 positions agree with TRBD2. The CDR3 extends over 15 amino acids. V shed 0 bases and J 0 bases; nucleotides not matched to a gene: 1. Germline loops: CDR1 MDHEN, CDR2 SYDVKM. The CDR3 is CASSLWGTSSYEQYF. CDR3 nucleotides: TGTGCCAGCAGTTTATGGGGGACTAGCTCCTACGAGCAGTACTTC.

The chain recombines TRBV9 with TRBJ2-3; TRBD2 aligns across 13 bases. V trimming: 4 bases; J trimming: 5 bases; junction bases outside the gene matches: 7. CDR1 is SGDLS and CDR2 is YYNGEE in the germline V gene. The CDR3 totals 16 residues. For the CDR3, the DNA is TGTGCCAGCAGCCTGAGGACTAGCGGGAGTGGAGATACGCAGTATTTT. This encodes CASSLRTSGSGDTQYF.

The V and J genes are TRBV5-4 and TRBJ2-7; 12 positions agree with TRBD2. V was pared by 0 bases and J by 9 bases, with 4 bases of the junction left unmatched. Germline V gives CDR1 SGHNT, CDR2 YYREEE (reference sequence). CDR3 size: 14 residues. The CDR3 DNA is TGTGCCAGCAGCTTGGGGACTAGCGGGGAGGGGCAGTACTTC. Translation gives CASSLGTSGEGQYF.

Here the CDR3 DNA reads TGTGCCAGCAGCTTGAGTGGAGGGGCCGGGGAGCTGTTTTTT. Encoded protein: CASSLSGGAGELFF. This chain joins TRBV5-4 and TRBJ2-2; weak D call: TRBD2 (6 bases). The germline V gene has CDR1 SGHNT and CDR2 YYREEE (reference sequence). The V and J ends lost 1 base and 6 bases respectively, with 10 bases between them. There are 14 residues in the CDR3.

This clone turned up a few times. The gene calls are TRBV28 and TRBJ2-7, with 7 bases identical to TRBD2. The germline V gene has CDR1 MDHEN and CDR2 SYDVKM. The V gene end was trimmed by 4 bases and the J gene end by 6 bases; junction bases not matched to a gene: 6. The CDR3 has 13 amino acids. The CDR3 sequence is CASSWTSLGEQYF. The CDR3 nucleotides read TGTGCCAGCAGTTGGACTAGTTTGGGCGAGCAGTACTTC.

The chain has TRBV4-1 and TRBJ2-7; 10 bases agree with TRBD2. The CDR3 sequence is 15 residues long. CDR1 and CDR2 from the germline V gene are MGHRA and YSYEKL. V shed 4 bases and J 2 bases; nucleotides not matched to a gene: 5. This CDR3 is CASSPSGSQAYEQYF. The CDR3 nucleotides are TGCGCCAGCAGCCCTAGCGGGAGCCAGGCCTACGAGCAGTACTTC.

The chain joins TRBV7-8 to TRBJ1-1; 7 positions match TRBD1. Germline CDR1 SGHVS, CDR2 FQNEAQ. V was pared by 1 base and J by 5 bases, with 4 bases of the junction left unmatched. CDR3 length equals 14 residues. CDR3 region: CASSLEPQGTEAFF. The CDR3 DNA sequence: TGTGCCAGCAGCTTAGAGCCACAGGGGACTGAAGCTTTCTTT. The variable domain in full, with the rest retrieved from reference TRBV7-8 and TRBJ1-1, is GAGVSQSPRYKVAKRGQDVALRCDPISGHVSLFWYQQALGQGPEFLTYFQNEAQLDKSGLPSDRFFAERPEGSVSTLKIQRTQQEDSAVYLCASSLEPQGTEAFFGQGTRLTVV.

The chain uses TRBV6-5 and TRBJ2-7, with 10 positions matching TRBD2. The CDR3 sequence is 15 residues long. The V segment lost 6 bases and the J segment 5 bases; nucleotides outside the gene matches: 10. CDR1 and CDR2 (germline): MNHEY, SVGAGI. CDR3 bases: TGTGCCAGCAGCCAACAGAGCGGGAGGGTTCACGAGCAGTACTTC. This encodes CASSQQSGRVHEQYF.

The V call is TRBV6-1, the J call TRBJ1-2; TRBD1 agrees at 8 bases. This CDR3 has 18 residues. V lost 1 base, J lost 4 bases, and 14 bases stayed unmatched. Germline CDR1 reads MNHNS; CDR2 reads SASEGT. The CDR3 region is CASSEELSGGLLGYGYTF. Here the CDR3 DNA reads TGTGCCAGCAGTGAAGAACTCTCAGGGGGCCTACTCGGCTATGGCTACACCTTC.